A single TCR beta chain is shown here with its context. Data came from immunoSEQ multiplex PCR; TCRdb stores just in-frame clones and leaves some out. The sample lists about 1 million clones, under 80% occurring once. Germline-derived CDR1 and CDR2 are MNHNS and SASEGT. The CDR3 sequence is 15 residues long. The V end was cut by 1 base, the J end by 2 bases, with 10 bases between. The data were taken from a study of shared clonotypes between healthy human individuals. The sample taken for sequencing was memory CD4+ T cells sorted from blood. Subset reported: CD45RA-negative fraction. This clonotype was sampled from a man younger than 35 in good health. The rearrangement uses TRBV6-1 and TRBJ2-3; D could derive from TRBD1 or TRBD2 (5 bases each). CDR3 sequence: CASSEGGGLTDTQYF. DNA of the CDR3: TGTGCCAGCAGTGAAGGGGGCGGACTCACAGATACGCAGTATTTT.